These 24 T cell receptor beta chains originate from one sample sequenced in a study of human T cells and chemical hapten exposure. TCRdb passed the RACE reads through MiXCR, listing each CDR3 protein once. The data show 90,000 to 140,000 distinct CDR3 sequences, less than 40% seen once. Stated time point: patch test 3, about 24 weeks after DPC sensitization. Treatment indicated: therapeutic diphenylcyclopropenone sensitization with weekly scalp DPC. The sequencing used whole blood, collected in connection with sensitization to the hapten diphenylcyclopropenone (DPC). These receptors were taken from a man between 40 and 49 years old with alopecia areata. Some clones in this sample may be carry-over from other donors' samples.

This clonotype occurred a few times. The chain joins TRBV14 to TRBJ2-3; unclear D gene. The germline V gene has CDR1 SGHDN and CDR2 FVKESK. Trimming took 1 base from V and 0 from J, leaving 8 bases between them. The CDR3 is made up of 15 amino acids. Written as DNA, the CDR3 is TGTGCCAGCAGCCAAGTAAGAACTAGCACAGATACGCAGTATTTT. This encodes CASSQVRTSTDTQYF. The variable domain in full, with the rest retrieved from reference TRBV14 and TRBJ2-3, is EAGVTQFPSHSVIEKGQTVTLRCDPISGHDNLYWYRRVMGKEIKFLLHFVKESKQDESGMPNNRFLAERTGGTYSTLKVQPAELEDSGVYFCASSQVRTSTDTQYFGPGTRLTVL.

This rearrangement joins TRBV7-9 to TRBJ2-3, with D perhaps TRBD2 (6 bases). V was clipped by 8 bases and J by 4 bases, with 19 bases between them. Germline values: CDR1 SEHNR, CDR2 FQNEAQ (reference sequence). The CDR3 is made up of 15 amino acids. The chain's CDR3 is CASYEWEAVPDTQYF. CDR3 nucleotide sequence: TGTGCCAGCTATGAGTGGGAGGCCGTACCAGATACGCAGTATTTT. The whole variable domain, filled in from reference TRBV7-9 and TRBJ2-3, reads DTGVSQNPRHKITKRGQNVTFRCDPISEHNRLYWYRQTLGQGPEFLTYFQNEAQLEKSRLLSDRFSAERPKGSFSTLEIQRTEQGDSAMYLCASYEWEAVPDTQYFGPGTRLTVL.

The genes are TRBV6-1 and TRBJ2-1; 8 positions match TRBD2. Germline CDR1 and CDR2: MNHNS and SASEGT. After removal of 3 bases from V and 10 bases from J, the junction contained 23 bases not matched to a gene. This CDR3 region has 19 residues. The CDR3 nucleotides read TGTGCCAGCAGTGACCCAATTACCCTTAGAGCGGGAGTGGGGAACGAGCAGTTCTTC. It translates to CASSDPITLRAGVGNEQFF.

This clonotype was seen repeatedly, ten times or more. This chain links TRBV20-1 with TRBJ2-3; 11 bases line up with TRBD2. Germline V gene lookup returns CDR1 DFQATT and CDR2 SNEGSKA (reference sequence). V shed 5 bases, J shed 2 bases, and the junction held 3 bases outside the gene matches. The CDR3 runs 14 residues. The CDR3 sequence: CSARTSGHTDTQYF. For the CDR3, the DNA is TGCAGTGCTCGGACTAGCGGGCACACAGATACGCAGTATTTT.

The rearrangement links TRBV20-1 to TRBJ2-7, with 9 positions matching TRBD2. J was trimmed by 4 bases and V by 2 bases; bases with no gene match: 12. The germline gives CDR1 DFQATT, CDR2 SNEGSKA (reference sequence). CDR3 length: 16 residues. The CDR3 spells CSARKGTSRKLYEQYF. The CDR3 DNA reads TGCAGTGCTAGAAAAGGGACTAGCAGGAAGCTTTACGAGCAGTACTTC.

The chain employs TRBV4-1 and TRBJ2-3; D perhaps matches TRBD2 (6 bases). Germline V CDR1 and CDR2: MGHRA, YSYEKL. Trimming took off 1 base at V and 0 bases at J, with 17 bases between the two ends. This CDR3 is built from 18 residues. The CDR3 sequence is CASSQAPGSIFSTDTQYF. CDR3 sequence (DNA): TGCGCCAGCAGCCAAGCCCCCGGGAGTATCTTTAGCACAGATACGCAGTATTTT.

This clonotype was found a few times. The chain combines TRBV29-1 with TRBJ1-4; 7 positions agree with TRBD1. V shed 4 bases and J 8 bases; nucleotides not matched to a gene: 4. Germline V lookup: CDR1 SQVTM, CDR2 ANQGSEA. The CDR3 is 12 residues long. The CDR3 loop reads CSVVRDSEKLFF. In nucleotides, the CDR3 is TGCAGCGTTGTTAGGGACAGCGAAAAACTGTTTTTT.

This clonotype has only a few counts. This sequence joins TRBV7-2 and TRBJ2-1; D gene ambiguous. V lost 0 bases, J lost 0 bases, and 6 bases lay in between. Germline CDR1 is SGHTA and CDR2 is FQGNSA. CDR3 size: 15 residues. The CDR3 region has the DNA TGTGCCAGCAGCTTAGCTGGTAACTCCTACAATGAGCAGTTCTTC. As protein: CASSLAGNSYNEQFF.

This clonotype was observed a few times. The chain couples TRBV6-1 to TRBJ2-1; TRBD2 agrees at 8 bases. Per the germline V gene, CDR1 is MNHNS and CDR2 is SASEGT. The CDR3 is 16 residues long. Germline trimming cut 2 bases from V and 13 bases from J; bases unmatched to any gene: 16. CDR3 nucleotides: TGTGCCAGCAGTGAACTGGGAGGAGCGGGAGACCCTTCCCAGTTCTTC. The encoded protein is CASSELGGAGDPSQFF.

The V gene is TRBV3-1, the J gene TRBJ2-5; the D gene is possibly TRBD2 (5 bases). The CDR3 spans 14 residues. CDR1 LGHDT and CDR2 YNNKEL come from the germline V gene (reference sequence). The germline V and J ends were trimmed by 1 base and 5 bases, with 11 bases remaining between them. The CDR3 nucleotides read TGTGCCAGCAGCCAAGCTGTGGGAGTTGAGACCCAGTACTTC. It specifies CASSQAVGVETQYF.

The rearrangement links TRBV10-1 to TRBJ2-1; 8 bases are shared with TRBD2. The trim removed 9 bases at V and 7 bases at J, leaving 26 bases unmatched. The CDR3 length is 19 residues. Germline CDR1 reads WNHNN; CDR2 reads SYGVQD (reference sequence). The CDR3 nucleotides read TGCGCCAGGGAGAACAAGGAGCGGGAGAGATTCGCATTGAGGAATGAGCAGTTCTTC. Protein sequence: CARENKERERFALRNEQFF.

The chain joins TRBV7-9 to TRBJ1-1; D is possibly TRBD1 (6 bases). Trimming removed 8 bases from V and 1 base from J, with 11 bases in between. The CDR3 has 13 amino acids. Germline lookup yields CDR1 SEHNR and CDR2 FQNEAQ (reference sequence). The CDR3 DNA reads as TGTGCCAGCCTTCAGACAGGGAACACTGAAGCTTTCTTT. Residues: CASLQTGNTEAFF.

V is TRBV9 and J is TRBJ2-3; D possibly matches TRBD1 or TRBD2 (5 bases each). Germline lookup yields CDR1 SGDLS and CDR2 YYNGEE. The CDR3 is made up of 16 amino acids. V lost 3 bases and J 1 base, leaving 15 bases between the germline ends. The CDR3 DNA reads TGTGCCAGCAGCGGGCCCGGGACCCCTGGCACAGATACGCAGTATTTT. Translating gives CASSGPGTPGTDTQYF.

The chain is built from TRBV6-2 or TRBV6-3 and TRBJ2-4, with 11 bases matching TRBD1. V was clipped by 5 bases and J by 0 bases; unmatched bases: 3. Germline values: CDR1 MNHEY, CDR2 SVGEGT. CDR3 length equals 16 residues. The CDR3 DNA is TGTGCCAGCAGTGGACAGGGGGCGACAGCCAAAAACATTCAGTACTTC. Amino acids: CASSGQGATAKNIQYF.

V gene TRBV7-3 combines with J gene TRBJ2-1, with D unclear. The CDR3 spans 13 residues. CDR1 is SGHTA, CDR2 FQGTGA, per germline. Trimming stripped 2 bases from V and 10 bases from J, with 12 bases between. The CDR3 loop reads CASSLPRLTEQFF. The CDR3 nucleotides are TGTGCCAGCAGCTTACCCCGGCTGACAGAGCAGTTCTTC.

This rearrangement joins TRBV4-3 to TRBJ2-2; 10 positions match TRBD2. Trimming cost V 2 bases and J 6 bases; bases outside gene matches: 3. CDR3 length equals 15 residues. Germline CDR1 reads LGHNA; CDR2 reads YSLEER. The CDR3 spells CASSQTGTSAGELFF. In nucleotides, the CDR3 is TGCGCCAGCAGCCAAACTGGGACTAGCGCCGGGGAGCTGTTTTTT.

This clonotype has more than one count but fewer than ten. The genes are TRBV3-1 and TRBJ2-4, with D maybe TRBD2 (6 bases). The germline V and J ends were trimmed by 1 base and 5 bases, with 9 bases remaining between them. This CDR3 spans 14 amino acids. Germline values: CDR1 LGHDT, CDR2 YNNKEL (reference sequence). The CDR3 sequence is CASSQGGAENIQYF. The CDR3 DNA is TGTGCCAGCAGCCAAGGCGGGGCGGAAAACATTCAGTACTTC.

This clonotype turned up a few times. The chain is built from TRBV7-2 and TRBJ2-1; 8 bases line up with TRBD2. Germline V gene sequence: CDR1 SGHTA, CDR2 FQGNSA. V shed 5 bases, J shed 10 bases, and the junction held 13 bases outside the gene matches. The CDR3 has 15 amino acids. This CDR3 reads CASSLQNSGIREQFF. The DNA for the CDR3 is TGTGCCAGCAGCCTCCAAAATAGCGGGATCCGAGAGCAGTTCTTC.

A few counts support this clonotype. V is TRBV20-1 and J is TRBJ2-1; D is perhaps TRBD2 (6 bases). The V end lost 5 bases, the J end lost 8 bases, and 19 bases lay between the germline ends. Germline V gene lookup returns CDR1 DFQATT and CDR2 SNEGSKA (reference sequence). The CDR3 contains 14 residues. CDR3 loop: CSASPPLAWDEQFF. The CDR3 bases are TGCAGTGCTTCTCCCCCCCTAGCGTGGGATGAGCAGTTCTTC.

The rearrangement uses TRBV5-6 and TRBJ2-7, with TRBD2 matching 9 bases. This CDR3 region has 14 residues. CDR1 is SGHDT, CDR2 YYEEEE, per germline. The junction had 4 bases not matched to a gene; V was cut back by 2 bases and J by 4 bases. CDR3 nucleotides: TGTGCCAGCAGCTTCGGGACTAGCTTATACGAGCAGTACTTC. It specifies CASSFGTSLYEQYF.

The V call is TRBV6-2 or TRBV6-3, the J call TRBJ2-3; 8 nucleotides match TRBD2. The V and J ends lost 7 bases and 8 bases, in that order; junction bases with no gene match: 14. The germline CDR1 and CDR2 sequences are MNHEY and SVGEGT. The CDR3 sequence is 15 residues long. The CDR3 here is CASTRSTSEYGTQYF. CDR3 in DNA: TGTGCCAGCACTCGATCGACTAGCGAGTATGGTACGCAGTATTTT.

This clonotype was found a few times. This rearrangement joins TRBV28 to TRBJ1-1; weak D call: TRBD1 (6 bases). Germline V CDR1 and CDR2: MDHEN, SYDVKM. V lost 6 bases to trimming and J lost 4 bases, with 12 bases between them. This CDR3 region has 13 residues. The CDR3 spells CASSRTGTTEAFF. CDR3 sequence (DNA): TGTGCCAGCAGCCGAACAGGGACCACTGAAGCTTTCTTT.

This clonotype was seen more than once but under ten times. This sequence joins TRBV3-1 and TRBJ2-3; D remains ambiguous. Per the germline V gene, CDR1 is LGHDT and CDR2 is YNNKEL (reference sequence). The CDR3 has 16 amino acids. Trimming shortened V by 3 bases and J by 2 bases, and 15 bases separated the two germline ends. The CDR3 reads CASSQVRPGFTDTQYF. The CDR3 DNA is TGTGCCAGCAGCCAGGTTCGTCCGGGTTTCACAGATACGCAGTATTTT.

The chain is built from TRBV4-1 and TRBJ1-4; TRBD1 aligns across 8 bases. This CDR3 comprises 14 residues. V lost 0 bases, J lost 11 bases, and 5 bases stayed unmatched. From germline, CDR1 is MGHRA and CDR2 YSYEKL. The CDR3 loop is CASSQETTGGKLFF. In DNA form, the CDR3 reads TGCGCCAGCAGCCAAGAAACTACAGGGGGGAAACTGTTTTTT.